Shown below are 13 T cell receptor beta chains from a single sample sequenced in a study of T cell repertoires in cytomegalovirus infection. Their antigens are not known. Via MiXCR, TCRdb re-called the reads, giving one row per CDR3 protein. The repertoire holds about 900,000 distinct CDR3 sequences, with around 32% as singletons. The sample was cultured CD8+ T cells from PBMCs, taken from culture after CMV antigen stimulation. The receptors were sampled from a human donor in good health (CMV status not recorded). Some clones in this sample may be carry-over from other donors' samples.

This clonotype was counted a few times. The chain couples TRBV7-6 to TRBJ2-3; either TRBD1 or TRBD2 may fit D (5 bases each). V lost 5 bases and J lost 5, with 17 bases in between. CDR3 length: 15 amino acids. The V gene's germline CDR1 is SGHVS and CDR2 FNYEAQ. The CDR3 sequence is CASSHLGEKIDTQYF. The DNA of the CDR3 is TGTGCCAGCAGCCACTTAGGGGAGAAGATAGATACGCAGTATTTT.

This clonotype was observed a handful of times. J is TRBJ2-1 and V is TRBV27, with D tentatively TRBD1 or TRBD2 (6 bases each). The CDR3 has 14 residues. Germline CDR1 reads MNHEY; CDR2 reads SMNVEV (reference sequence). Trimming removed 10 bases at V and 3 bases at J, with 16 bases between. The CDR3 spells CATLGGPHYNEQFF. The DNA of the CDR3 is TGTGCCACCCTCGGGGGCCCACACTACAATGAGCAGTTCTTC.

This clonotype has more than one count but fewer than ten. The V and J genes are TRBV6-5 and TRBJ2-2; no firm D call. V shed 4 bases and J shed 4 bases, with 7 bases lying between them. This CDR3 is 13 amino acids long. Germline-derived CDR1 and CDR2 are MNHEY and SVGAGI. CDR3 protein: CASSFTSTGELFF. The CDR3 nucleotides are TGTGCCAGCAGTTTCACTTCCACCGGGGAGCTGTTTTTT.

CDR3 nucleotides: TGTGCCAGCAGCATCGGTCCCCAAGAGACCCAGTACTTC. Translating it yields CASSIGPQETQYF. The chain carries TRBV7-8 and TRBJ2-5; the D is unclear. The V gene's germline CDR1 is SGHVS and CDR2 FQNEAQ. The CDR3 is 13 residues long. The V and J ends lost 5 bases and 1 base respectively, with 8 bases between them.

This clonotype occurred a few times. This rearrangement joins TRBV20-1 to TRBJ2-3; D is unresolved. The germline V gene encodes CDR1 DFQATT and CDR2 SNEGSKA (reference sequence). Between the trimmed V and J ends, which lost 1 base and 2 bases, there was a span of 22 bases. The length of the CDR3 is 18 residues. CDR3: CSARAESAPSYYTDTQYF. In nucleotides, the CDR3 is TGCAGTGCTAGAGCCGAATCCGCCCCTAGTTATTACACAGATACGCAGTATTTT.

This chain uses TRBV12-3 or TRBV12-4 with TRBJ2-3, with 10 bases matching TRBD2. This CDR3 has 15 amino acids. The ends lost 10 bases at V and 2 bases at J; junction bases unmatched: 9. CDR3 sequence reads: CANRSSGRFTDTQYF. In DNA form, the CDR3 reads TGTGCCAACAGGAGTAGCGGGAGGTTCACAGATACGCAGTATTTT.

The CDR3 DNA is TGTGCCAGCAGCGTAGAGGGGGCTTTTGATACGCAGTATTTT. Translating it yields CASSVEGAFDTQYF. The rearrangement links TRBV9 to TRBJ2-3; 7 bases fit TRBD1. The CDR3 sequence is 14 residues long. From germline, CDR1 is SGDLS and CDR2 YYNGEE. V gave up 0 bases and J gave up 6 bases; unmatched junction bases: 4. The complete variable domain, with remaining parts taken from reference TRBV9 and TRBJ2-3, reads DSGVTQTPKHLITATGQRVTLRCSPRSGDLSVYWYQQSLDQGLQFLIQYYNGEERAKGNILERFSAQQFPDLHSELNLSSLELGDSALYFCASSVEGAFDTQYFGPGTRLTVL.

This chain links TRBV7-3 with TRBJ2-1; D gene ambiguous. The CDR3 sequence is 15 residues long. Deletions cut 9 bases from V and 1 base from J, with 16 bases between. CDR1 and CDR2 (germline): SGHTA, FQGTGA. The CDR3 here is CARGRRPLSYNEQFF. Here the CDR3 DNA reads TGTGCCAGGGGTAGGCGGCCGCTTTCCTACAATGAGCAGTTCTTC. The full variable domain, completed using reference TRBV7-3 and TRBJ2-1, is GAGVSQTPSNKVTEKGKYVELRCDPISGHTALYWYRQSLGQGPEFLIYFQGTGAADDSGLPNDRFFAVRPEGSVSTLKIQRTERGDSAVYLCARGRRPLSYNEQFFGPGTRLTVL.

Only a few counts were recorded for this clonotype. The chain employs TRBV19 and TRBJ2-1; 8 bases are shared with TRBD2. J was trimmed by 0 bases and V by 0 bases; bases with no gene match: 4. The germline gives CDR1 LNHDA, CDR2 SQIVND (reference sequence). The CDR3 contains 17 residues. In DNA form, the CDR3 reads TGTGCCAGTAGTATAGAGTGGGCGGGGGGCTCCTACAATGAGCAGTTCTTC. Encoded protein: CASSIEWAGGSYNEQFF. Supplemented by reference TRBV19 and TRBJ2-1, the full variable domain reads DGGITQSPKYLFRKEGQNVTLSCEQNLNHDAMYWYRQDPGQGLRLIYYSQIVNDFQKGDIAEGYSVSREKKESFPLTVTSAQKNPTAFYLCASSIEWAGGSYNEQFFGPGTRLTVL.

There are a few counts of this clonotype. This chain uses TRBV4-2 with TRBJ1-6; no clear D gene. Germline-derived CDR1 and CDR2 are LGHNA and YNFKEQ. This CDR3 spans 15 amino acids. Trimming pared 0 bases from V and 7 bases from J, leaving 10 bases between. The CDR3 DNA sequence: TGTGCCAGCAGCCAAGATCCGGGAGTCAATTCACCCCTCCACTTT. Translated: CASSQDPGVNSPLHF.

Only a few counts were recorded for this clonotype. The CDR3 DNA reads as TGTGCCAGCAGTTTTTCGCAGGAAAACCCCTATGGCTACACCTTC. This sequence encodes CASSFSQENPYGYTF. V is TRBV12-3 or TRBV12-4 and J is TRBJ1-2, with D unclear. The CDR3 is made up of 15 amino acids. V was pared by 3 bases and J by 4 bases, with 15 bases between.

This chain links TRBV4-1 with TRBJ2-5; D might be TRBD1 or TRBD2, each matching 5 bases. Germline CDR1 MGHRA, CDR2 YSYEKL. With 4 bases removed from V and 0 bases from J, the gap between germline ends came to 9 bases. The CDR3 covers 14 residues. For the CDR3, the DNA is TGCGCCAGCAGCCGAGGGACGAACCAAGAGACCCAGTACTTC. It specifies CASSRGTNQETQYF.

DNA of the CDR3: TGTGCCAGCGGGACAGACTCTAGGGAGCAGTACGTC. Translated, it gives CASGTDSREQYV. The chain employs TRBV6-2 or TRBV6-3 and TRBJ2-7; 7 nucleotides match TRBD1. Trimming removed 8 bases from V and 7 bases from J; junction bases left unmatched: 8. The CDR3 runs 12 residues. Germline-derived CDR1 and CDR2 are MNHEY and SVGEGT.